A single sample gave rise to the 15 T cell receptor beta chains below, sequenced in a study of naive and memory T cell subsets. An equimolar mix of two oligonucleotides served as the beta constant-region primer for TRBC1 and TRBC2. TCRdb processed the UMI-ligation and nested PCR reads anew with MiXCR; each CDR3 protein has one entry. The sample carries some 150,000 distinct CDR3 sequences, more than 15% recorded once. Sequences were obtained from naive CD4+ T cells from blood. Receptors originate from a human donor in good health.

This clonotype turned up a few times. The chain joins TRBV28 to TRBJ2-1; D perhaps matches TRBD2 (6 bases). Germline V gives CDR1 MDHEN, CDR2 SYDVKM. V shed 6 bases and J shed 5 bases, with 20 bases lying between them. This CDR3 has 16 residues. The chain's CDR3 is CASSPVGGSAHNEQFF. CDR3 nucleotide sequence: TGTGCCAGCAGCCCCGTTGGAGGGAGCGCCCACAATGAGCAGTTCTTC. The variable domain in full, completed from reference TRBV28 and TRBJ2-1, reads DVKVTQSSRYLVKRTGEKVFLECVQDMDHENMFWYRQDPGLGLRLIYFSYDVKMKEKGDIPEGYSVSREKKERFSLILESASTNQTSMYLCASSPVGGSAHNEQFFGPGTRLTVL.

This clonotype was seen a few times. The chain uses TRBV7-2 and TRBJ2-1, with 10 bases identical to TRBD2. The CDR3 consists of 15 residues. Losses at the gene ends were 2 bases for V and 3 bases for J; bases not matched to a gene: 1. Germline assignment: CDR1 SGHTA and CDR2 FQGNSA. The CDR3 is CASSLSSGSYNEQFF. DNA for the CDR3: TGTGCCAGCAGCTTATCTAGCGGGAGCTACAATGAGCAGTTCTTC.

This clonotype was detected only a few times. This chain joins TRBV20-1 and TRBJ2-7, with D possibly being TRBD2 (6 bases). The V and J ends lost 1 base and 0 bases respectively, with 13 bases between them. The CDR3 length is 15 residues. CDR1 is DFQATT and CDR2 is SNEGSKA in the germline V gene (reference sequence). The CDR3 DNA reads TGCAGTGCTAGAGGCCCCGCGGGAAGCTCCTACGAGCAGTACTTC. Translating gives CSARGPAGSSYEQYF.

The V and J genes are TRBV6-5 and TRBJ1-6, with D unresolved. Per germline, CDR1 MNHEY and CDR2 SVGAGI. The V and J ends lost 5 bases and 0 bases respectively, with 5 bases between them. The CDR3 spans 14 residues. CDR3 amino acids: CASSQSSYNSPLHF. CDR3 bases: TGTGCCAGCAGTCAAAGCTCCTATAATTCACCCCTCCACTTT.

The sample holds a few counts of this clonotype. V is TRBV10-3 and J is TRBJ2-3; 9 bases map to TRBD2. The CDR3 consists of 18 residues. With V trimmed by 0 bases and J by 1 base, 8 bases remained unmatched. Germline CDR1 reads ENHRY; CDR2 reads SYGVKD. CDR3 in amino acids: CAISESSGSSPGTDTQYF. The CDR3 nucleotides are TGTGCCATCAGTGAGTCTAGCGGGAGCTCTCCTGGCACAGATACGCAGTATTTT.

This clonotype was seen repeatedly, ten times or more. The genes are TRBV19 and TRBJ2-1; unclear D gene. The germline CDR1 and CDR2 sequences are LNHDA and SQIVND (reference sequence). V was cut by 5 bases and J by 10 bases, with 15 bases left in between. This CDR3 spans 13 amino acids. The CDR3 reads CASSLKIRTEQFF. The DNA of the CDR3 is TGTGCCAGTAGTCTAAAAATCAGGACCGAGCAGTTCTTC.

CDR3 amino acids: CASSLDGHPNYGYTF. The CDR3 bases are TGCGCCAGCAGCTTGGACGGACATCCTAACTATGGCTACACCTTC. V usage is TRBV5-1 and J usage is TRBJ1-2; possibly TRBD1 for D (5 bases). Germline CDR1 reads SGHRS; CDR2 reads YFSETQ. V shed 0 bases and J shed 0 bases, with 9 bases lying between them. The CDR3 has 15 residues.

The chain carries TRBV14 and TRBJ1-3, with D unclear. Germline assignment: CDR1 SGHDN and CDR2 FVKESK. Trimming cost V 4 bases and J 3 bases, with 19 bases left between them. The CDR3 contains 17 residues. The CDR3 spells CASSPGGLRLFGNTIYF. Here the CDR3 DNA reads TGTGCCAGCAGCCCCGGAGGGCTTCGACTTTTTGGAAACACCATATATTTT.

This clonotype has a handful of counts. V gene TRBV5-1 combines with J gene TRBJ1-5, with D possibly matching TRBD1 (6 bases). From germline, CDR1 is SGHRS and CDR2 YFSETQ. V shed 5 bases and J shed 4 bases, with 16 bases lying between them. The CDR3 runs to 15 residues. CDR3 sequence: CASSQGGQPNQPQHF. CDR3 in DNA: TGCGCCAGCAGTCAAGGGGGGCAGCCTAATCAGCCCCAGCATTTT.

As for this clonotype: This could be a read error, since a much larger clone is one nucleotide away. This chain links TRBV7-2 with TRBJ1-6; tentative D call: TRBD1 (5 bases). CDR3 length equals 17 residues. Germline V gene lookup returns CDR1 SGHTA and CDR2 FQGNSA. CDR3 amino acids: CANSLVGVLPANSPLHF. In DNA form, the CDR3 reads TGTGCCAACAGCTTGGTAGGGGTTTTGCCGGCTAATTCACCCCTCCACTTT. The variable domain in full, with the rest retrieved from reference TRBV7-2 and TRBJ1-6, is GAGVSQSPSNKVTEKGKDVELRCDPISGHTALYWYRQSLGQGLEFLIYFQGNSAPDKSGLPSDRFSAERTGGSVSTLTIQRTQQEDSAVYLCANSLVGVLPANSPLHFGNGTRLTVT.

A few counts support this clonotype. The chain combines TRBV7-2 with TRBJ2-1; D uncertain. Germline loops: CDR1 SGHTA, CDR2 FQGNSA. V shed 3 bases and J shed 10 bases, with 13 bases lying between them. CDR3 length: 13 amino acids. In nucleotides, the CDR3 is TGTGCCAGCAGCTTTGACCCCCTAAACGAGCAGTTCTTC. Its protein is CASSFDPLNEQFF.

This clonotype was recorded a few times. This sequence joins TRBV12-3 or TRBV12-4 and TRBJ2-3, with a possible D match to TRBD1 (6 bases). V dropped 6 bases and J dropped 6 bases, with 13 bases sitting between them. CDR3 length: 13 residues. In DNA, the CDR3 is TGTGCCAGCAGCCAAACAGGGCAGGATACGCAGTATTTT. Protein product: CASSQTGQDTQYF.

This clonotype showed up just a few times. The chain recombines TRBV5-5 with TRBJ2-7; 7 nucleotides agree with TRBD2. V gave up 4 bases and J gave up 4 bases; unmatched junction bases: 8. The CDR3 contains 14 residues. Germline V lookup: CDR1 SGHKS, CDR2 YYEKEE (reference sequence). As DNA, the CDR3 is TGTGCCAGCAGCCTGGAGGTGGGGGGGTACGAGCAGTACTTC. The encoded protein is CASSLEVGGYEQYF.

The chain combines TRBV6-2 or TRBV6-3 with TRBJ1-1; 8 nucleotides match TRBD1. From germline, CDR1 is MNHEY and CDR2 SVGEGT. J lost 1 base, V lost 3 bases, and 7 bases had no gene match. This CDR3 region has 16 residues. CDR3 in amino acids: CASSYAVDRGNTEAFF. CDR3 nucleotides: TGTGCCAGCAGTTATGCCGTTGACAGGGGGAACACTGAAGCTTTCTTT.

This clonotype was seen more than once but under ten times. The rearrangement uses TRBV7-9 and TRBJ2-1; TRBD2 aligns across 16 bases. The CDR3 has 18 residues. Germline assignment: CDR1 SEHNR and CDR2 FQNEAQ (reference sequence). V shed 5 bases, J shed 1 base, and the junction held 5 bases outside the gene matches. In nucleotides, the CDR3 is TGTGCCAGCAGCACCGGGACTAGCGGGAGGGCATCCTACAATGAGCAGTTCTTC. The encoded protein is CASSTGTSGRASYNEQFF.